Described below is a single TCR beta chain sequence and its context. Its specificity is unknown. Study-wide findings and caveats: Tumor memory CD4+ T cell TCR gene usage was found to cluster with blood and lymph node memory CD4+ cells and with lymph node naive CD4+ cells. Tumor Treg TCRs overlapped most with tumor naive CD4+ cells. Whole repertoires were not studied in the larger cohort, only one V-J beta rearrangement.

Full-length variable regions came from constant-region reverse primers plus semi-nested Nested Universal Primer A PCR. TCRdb used MiXCR to reprocess the 5' RACE reads, holding one entry per CDR3 protein. The sample has 50,000 to 60,000 distinct CDR3 sequences; less than 25% are singletons. Treg sorting used a CD4+CD25+CD127-/low gate. The CDR3 is made up of 17 amino acids. The germline V gene has CDR1 LGHDT and CDR2 YNNKEL (reference sequence). V lost 4 bases to trimming and J lost 6 bases; unmatched junction nucleotides: 11. The rearrangement joins TRBV3-1 to TRBJ2-1; TRBD2 agrees at 11 bases. The sample comprised tumor-infiltrating Tregs sorted from the breast tumor. This receptor was taken from a female donor with breast cancer. CDR3 amino acids: CASSPQGLAARGNEQFF. In nucleotides, the CDR3 is TGTGCCAGCAGCCCCCAGGGACTAGCGGCTCGAGGCAATGAGCAGTTCTTC.